The rows below give T cell receptor beta chains drawn from one sample of a study of cytomegalovirus exposure and HLA in healthy donors. Sequencing was performed with immunoSEQ multiplex PCR; in TCRdb, only in-frame clones are kept and a portion is missing. The sample records more than 100,000 clones, about 78% being singletons. The sequencing input was PBMCs. These receptor sequences come from a woman aged 40 to 50 in good health and CMV-seropositive. The CDR3 runs from the conserved cysteine through the conserved F or W. A D gene is named only where the DNA matches it firmly. Clone size appears in some rows only: once, few, many, or a class for an expanded clone.

v_call	d_call	j_call	clone_size	cdr3_nt	cdr3_aa
TRBV9	TRBD1	TRBJ1-5	NA	TGTGCCAGCAGCGTAGACGGACAGGGGGGACAGCCCCAGCATTTT	CASSVDGQGGQPQHF
TRBV2	NA	TRBJ1-2	NA	TGTGCCAGCAGTAAACCGAGGGAGTTGCGTAGCTATGGCTACACCTTC	CASSKPRELRSYGYTF
TRBV7-2	NA	TRBJ2-5	NA	TGTGCCAGCAGCCGGAGAGAGACCCAGTACTTC	CASSRRETQYF
TRBV18	NA	TRBJ1-5	NA	TGTGCCAGCTCATTTCAAGGAGATCAGCCCCAGCATTTT	CASSFQGDQPQHF
TRBV23-1	NA	TRBJ1-2	NA	TGCGCCAGCAGTCAATCGCACAGGGCTGTCTCTGGCTACACCTTC	CASSQSHRAVSGYTF
TRBV5-4	NA	TRBJ1-2	few	TGTGCCAGCAGCTTGGCCCAGGGGCTAGGCTATGGCTACACCTTC	CASSLAQGLGYGYTF
TRBV19	NA	TRBJ2-2	once	TGTGCCATTCAAGAGGGGGCGAACACCGGGGAGCTGTTTTTT	CAIQEGANTGELFF
TRBV2	TRBD1	TRBJ2-2	NA	TGTGCCAGCACCCAGGGACAGGGAACCGGGGAGCTGTTTTTT	CASTQGQGTGELFF
TRBV19	NA	TRBJ1-1	NA	TGTGCCAGTCGTAAGGGACGGGAGGCGAACACTGAAGCTTTCTTT	CASRKGREANTEAFF
TRBV4-3	NA	TRBJ1-5	NA	TGCGCCAGCAGCCAAGCGGAGAATCAGCCCCAGCATTTT	CASSQAENQPQHF
TRBV4-1	TRBD2	TRBJ2-1	NA	TGCGCCAGCAGCCAAGGGGGGACTACCCACCGTGAGCAGTTCTTC	CASSQGGTTHREQFF
TRBV13	TRBD2	TRBJ2-7	NA	TGTGCCAGCAGCCTAGGTAGCGGGGGCTACGAGCAGTACTTC	CASSLGSGGYEQYF
TRBV2	NA	TRBJ2-3	few	TGTGCCAGTGAAGACAGGACAACAGATACGCAGTATTTT	CASEDRTTDTQYF
TRBV7-9	TRBD1	TRBJ1-2	NA	TGTGCCAGCAGTAGGGGACAGGGTTTCTATGGCTACACCTTC	CASSRGQGFYGYTF
TRBV10-3	NA	TRBJ1-6	NA	TGTGCCATCAGTGATTTGATAGACCCCAGGAATAATTCACCCCTCCACTTT	CAISDLIDPRNNSPLHF
TRBV10-2	NA	TRBJ2-3	NA	TGCGCCAGCAGTGAGGGGAGGGGGGATACGCAGTATTTT	CASSEGRGDTQYF
TRBV4-1	TRBD1	TRBJ2-5	NA	TGCGCCAGCAGCCAAGATATACCGGGACAGGGGACCGGCGTGAGGGAGACCCAGTACTTC	CASSQDIPGQGTGVRETQYF